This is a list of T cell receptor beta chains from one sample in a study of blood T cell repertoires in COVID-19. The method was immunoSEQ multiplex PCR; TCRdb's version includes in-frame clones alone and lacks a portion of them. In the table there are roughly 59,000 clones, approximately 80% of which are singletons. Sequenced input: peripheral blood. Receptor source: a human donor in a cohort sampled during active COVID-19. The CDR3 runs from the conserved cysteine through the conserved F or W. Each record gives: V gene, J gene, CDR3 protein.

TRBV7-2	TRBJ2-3	CASSSRTGGPDTQYF
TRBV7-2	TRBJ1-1	CASSLVAQGGTEAFF
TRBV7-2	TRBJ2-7	CASSLASTSGRGYEQYF
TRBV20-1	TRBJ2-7	CSASPSGRGQSYEQYF
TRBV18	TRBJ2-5	CASSPDRGHGTQYF
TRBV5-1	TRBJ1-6	CASSSWLEDSPLHF
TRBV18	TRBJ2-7	CASSPGTGDYEQYF
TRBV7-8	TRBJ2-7	CASSFRTAAYEQYF
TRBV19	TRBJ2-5	CASSMALASETQYF
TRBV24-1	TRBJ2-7	CATSDSTGGREQYF
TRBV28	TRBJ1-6	CASSSILASYRSRF
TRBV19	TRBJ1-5	CASSAADRGAQPQHF
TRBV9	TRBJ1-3	CASSVSGAQENTIYF
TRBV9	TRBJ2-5	CASSVAQGAPRETQYF
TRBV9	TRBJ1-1	CASSVGVPGNTEAFF
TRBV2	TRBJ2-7	CASSVAGGEQYF
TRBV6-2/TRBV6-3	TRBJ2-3	CASSYPTTLTDTQYF
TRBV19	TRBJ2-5	CASSRTPGTQYF
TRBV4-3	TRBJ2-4	CASSLYRGTVQYF
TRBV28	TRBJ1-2	CASSLTGGYGYTF
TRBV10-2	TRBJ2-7	CASSESGRGRPPGEQYF
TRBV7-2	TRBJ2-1	CASSLSPAGAYNEQFF
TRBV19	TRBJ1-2	CASRTETYGYTF
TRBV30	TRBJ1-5	CAWSVTDTNQPQHF
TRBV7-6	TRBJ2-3	CASSPQGRADTDTQYF
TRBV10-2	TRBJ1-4	CATEDVKTGITEKLFF
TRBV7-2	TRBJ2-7	CASSLAVRRAGAYEQYF
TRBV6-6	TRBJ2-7	CASRTGGGEQYF
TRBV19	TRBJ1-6	CASGTGQNNSPLHF
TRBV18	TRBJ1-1	CASSRNSEGEAFF
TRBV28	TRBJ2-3	CASSLTAPSTDTQYF
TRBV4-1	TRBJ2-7	CASSQAPGTYEQYF
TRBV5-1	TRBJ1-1	CASSLDGSRETEAFF
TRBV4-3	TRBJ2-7	CASSRGMTGGYEQYF
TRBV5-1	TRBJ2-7	CASRRADSSYEQYF
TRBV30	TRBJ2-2	CAWSQTSGRGELFF
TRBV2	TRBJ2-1	CASKREDSKYNEQFF